The TCR beta chain under discussion was sequenced for a study of blood T cell repertoires in COVID-19. Study-wide background: Spain, Italy and the United States supplied samples that represented acute and convalescent COVID-19.

This clone was found once. This CDR3 has 17 residues. After removal of 4 bases from V and 4 bases from J, the junction contained 10 bases not matched to a gene. Germline CDR1 and CDR2: SGHRS and YFSETQ. In the study's own analysis: Estimates of nucleated cell counts were drawn from the amplification of reference gene primers. Some clones are missing from TCRdb's copy, which holds only in-frame ones; the method was immunoSEQ multiplex PCR. The V and J calls and clone size are taken from that table; D and trimming were inferred from the DNA. Of about 170,000 clones listed, under 80% are singletons. The chain joins TRBV5-1 to TRBJ2-3, with 12 bases aligning to TRBD1. The sequenced sample was peripheral blood. The source is a man between 65 and 79 years old with acute or convalescent COVID-19. This chain's CDR3 is CASSQSGTGGASDTQYF. The CDR3 DNA sequence: TGCGCCAGCAGCCAGAGCGGGACAGGGGGCGCATCAGATACGCAGTATTTT.